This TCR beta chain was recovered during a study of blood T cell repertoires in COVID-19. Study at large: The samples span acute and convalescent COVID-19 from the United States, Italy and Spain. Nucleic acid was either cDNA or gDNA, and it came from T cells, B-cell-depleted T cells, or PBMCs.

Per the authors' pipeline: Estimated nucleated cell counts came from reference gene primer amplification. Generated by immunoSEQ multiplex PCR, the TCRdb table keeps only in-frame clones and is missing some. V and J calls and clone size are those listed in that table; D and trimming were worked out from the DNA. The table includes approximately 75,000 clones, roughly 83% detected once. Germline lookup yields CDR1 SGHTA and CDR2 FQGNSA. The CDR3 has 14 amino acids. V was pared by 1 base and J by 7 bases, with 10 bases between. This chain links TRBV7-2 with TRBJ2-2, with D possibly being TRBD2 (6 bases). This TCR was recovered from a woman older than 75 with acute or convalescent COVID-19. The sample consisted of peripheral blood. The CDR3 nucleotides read TGTGCCAGCAGCTTAGTATTCGGGGGCGGGGAGCTGTTTTTT. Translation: CASSLVFGGGELFF.